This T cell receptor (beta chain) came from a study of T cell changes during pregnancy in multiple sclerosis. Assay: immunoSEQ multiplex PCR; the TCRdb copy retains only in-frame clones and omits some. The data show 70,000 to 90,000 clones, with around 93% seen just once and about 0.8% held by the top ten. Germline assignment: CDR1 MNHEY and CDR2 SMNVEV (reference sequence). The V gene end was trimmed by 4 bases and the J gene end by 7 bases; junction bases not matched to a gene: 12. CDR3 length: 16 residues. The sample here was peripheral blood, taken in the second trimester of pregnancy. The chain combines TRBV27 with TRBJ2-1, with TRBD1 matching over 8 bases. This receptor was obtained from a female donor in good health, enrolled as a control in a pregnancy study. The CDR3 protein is CASSSPPRTGMNEQFF. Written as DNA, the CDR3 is TGTGCCAGCAGTTCACCACCCCGGACAGGGATGAATGAGCAGTTCTTC.